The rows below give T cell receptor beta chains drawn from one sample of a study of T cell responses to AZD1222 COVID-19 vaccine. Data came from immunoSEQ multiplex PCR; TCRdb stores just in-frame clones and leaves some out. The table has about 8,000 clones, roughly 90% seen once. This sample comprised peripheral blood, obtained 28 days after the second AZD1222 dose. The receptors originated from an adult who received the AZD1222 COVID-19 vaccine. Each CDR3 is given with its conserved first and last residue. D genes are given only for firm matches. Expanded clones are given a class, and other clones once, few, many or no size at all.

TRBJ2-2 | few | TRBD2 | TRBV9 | CASSVLSGGAQNTGELFF | TGTGCCAGCAGCGTACTAAGCGGGGGGGCGCAGAACACCGGGGAGCTGTTTTTT
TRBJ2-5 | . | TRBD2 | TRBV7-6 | CASSPSRGGPETQYF | TGTGCCAGCAGCCCGAGTCGGGGAGGGCCGGAGACCCAGTACTTC
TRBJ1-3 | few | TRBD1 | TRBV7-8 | CASSFRRDSSGNTIYF | TGTGCCAGCAGCTTTCGCCGGGACAGCTCTGGAAACACCATATATTTT
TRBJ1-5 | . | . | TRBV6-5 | CASSYRGWNQPQHF | TGTGCCAGCAGTTACCGGGGGTGGAATCAGCCCCAGCATTTT
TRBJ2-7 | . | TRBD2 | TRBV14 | CASSQASGESYEQYF | TGTGCCAGCAGCCAAGCTAGCGGGGAGTCCTACGAGCAGTACTTC
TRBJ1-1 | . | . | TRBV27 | CASSPYPPGRVNTEAFF | TGTGCCAGCAGTCCCTACCCCCCCGGCAGGGTGAACACTGAAGCTTTCTTT
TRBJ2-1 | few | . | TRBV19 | CASSMLAQSSYNEQFF | TGTGCCAGTAGTATGCTAGCGCAAAGCTCCTACAATGAGCAGTTCTTC
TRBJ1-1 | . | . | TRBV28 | CASRGLGLSMNTEAFF | TGTGCCAGTAGGGGTTTGGGGCTTAGCATGAACACTGAAGCTTTCTTT
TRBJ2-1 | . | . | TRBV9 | CASGAGLNEQFF | TGTGCCAGCGGGGCAGGGCTTAATGAGCAGTTCTTC
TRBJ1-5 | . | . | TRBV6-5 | CASSYTGVNQPQHF | TGTGCCAGCAGTTATACGGGGGTTAATCAGCCCCAGCATTTT
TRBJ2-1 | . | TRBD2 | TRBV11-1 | CASSLSSGRLREQFF | TGTGCCAGCAGCTTATCCAGCGGGAGACTCCGTGAGCAGTTCTTC
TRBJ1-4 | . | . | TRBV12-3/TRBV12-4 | CASRRGRGEKLFF | TGTGCCAGCAGACGGGGTAGGGGTGAAAAACTGTTTTTT
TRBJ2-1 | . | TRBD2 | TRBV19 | CASSIGRLAGTDNEQFF | TGTGCCAGTAGTATAGGGCGACTAGCGGGCACTGACAATGAGCAGTTCTTC
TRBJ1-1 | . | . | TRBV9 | CASSPDDGRNTEAFF | TGTGCCAGCAGCCCCGATGACGGGAGGAACACTGAAGCTTTCTTT
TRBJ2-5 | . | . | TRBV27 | CASSSAQLRTGQETQYF | TGTGCCAGCAGTTCGGCACAGCTTCGAACAGGACAAGAGACCCAGTACTTC
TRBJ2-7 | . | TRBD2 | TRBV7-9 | CASNVAGGPPYEQYF | TGTGCCAGCAACGTAGCGGGGGGGCCCCCCTACGAGCAGTACTTC
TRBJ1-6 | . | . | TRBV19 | CASSPGTPGNSPLHF | TGTGCCAGTAGTCCCGGGACCCCGGGGAATTCACCCCTCCACTTT
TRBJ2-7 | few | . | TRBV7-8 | CASSLGAVPLYEQYF | TGTGCCAGCAGCCTGGGGGCGGTCCCCCTCTACGAGCAGTACTTC
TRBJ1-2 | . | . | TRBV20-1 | CSAYDSYGYTF | TGCAGTGCCTACGACAGCTATGGCTACACCTTC
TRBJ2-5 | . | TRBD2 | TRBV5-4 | CASSLGVAGGPGETQYF | TGTGCCAGCAGCTTGGGGGTAGCGGGAGGGCCGGGAGAGACCCAGTACTTC
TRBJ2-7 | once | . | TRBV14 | CASSPAWYEQYF | TGTGCCAGCAGCCCGGCATGGTACGAGCAGTACTTC
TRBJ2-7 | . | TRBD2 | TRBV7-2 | CASSASLSGGAYEQYF | TGTGCCAGCAGCGCCTCTCTTAGCGGGGGTGCCTACGAGCAGTACTTC
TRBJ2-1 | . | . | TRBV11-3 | CASSLGQGVYNEQFF | TGTGCCAGCAGCTTAGGGCAGGGTGTATACAATGAGCAGTTCTTC
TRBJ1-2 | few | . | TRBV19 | CASSTRTDPNYGYTF | TGTGCCAGTAGTACACGGACGGACCCCAACTATGGCTACACCTTC
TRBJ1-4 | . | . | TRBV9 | CASSVGEHGKLFF | TGTGCCAGCAGCGTAGGGGAGCACGGGAAACTGTTTTTT
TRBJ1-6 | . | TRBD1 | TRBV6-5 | CASSYTTGDNSPLHF | TGTGCCAGCAGTTACACCACAGGGGATAATTCACCCCTCCACTTT
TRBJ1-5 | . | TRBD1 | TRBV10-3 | CAISAGQGPASNQPQHF | TGTGCCATCAGTGCCGGACAGGGCCCGGCTAGCAATCAGCCCCAGCATTTT
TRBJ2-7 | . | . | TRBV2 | CASSDGQSSYEQYF | TGTGCCAGCAGTGATGGACAAAGCTCCTACGAGCAGTACTTC
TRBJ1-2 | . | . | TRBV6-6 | CASSYVGGFGYTF | TGTGCCAGCAGTTACGTAGGGGGGTTTGGCTACACCTTC
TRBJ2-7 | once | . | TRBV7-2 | CASSSTRAWEQYF | TGTGCCAGCAGCTCCACGCGCGCTTGGGAGCAGTACTTC
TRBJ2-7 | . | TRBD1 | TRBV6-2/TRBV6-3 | CASGRTGGLSYEQYF | TGTGCCAGCGGCCGAACAGGGGGCCTTTCCTACGAGCAGTACTTC
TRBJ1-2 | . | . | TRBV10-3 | CAINEGDTGGYGYTF | TGTGCCATCAATGAAGGGGACACCGGAGGGTATGGCTACACCTTC
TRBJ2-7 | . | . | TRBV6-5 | CASSSFSGASYEQYF | TGTGCCAGCAGTTCGTTCTCAGGGGCCTCCTACGAGCAGTACTTC
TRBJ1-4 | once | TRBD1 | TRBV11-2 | CASRVGDRIRANEKLFF | TGTGCCAGCAGAGTAGGGGACAGGATCAGGGCTAATGAAAAACTGTTTTTT
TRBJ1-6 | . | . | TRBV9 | CASSVDISGRSNSPLHF | TGTGCCAGCAGCGTAGACATTTCGGGACGGTCTAATTCACCCCTCCACTTT
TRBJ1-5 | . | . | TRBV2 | CASSGLPSGAQHF | TGTGCCAGCAGTGGGCTGCCTTCTGGGGCCCAGCATTTT
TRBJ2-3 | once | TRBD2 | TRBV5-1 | CASSSRTSGVDTQYF | TGCGCCAGCAGCTCTAGGACTAGCGGGGTGGATACGCAGTATTTT
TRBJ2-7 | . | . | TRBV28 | CASRPETGDEQYF | TGTGCCAGCAGACCCGAGACAGGAGACGAGCAGTACTTC
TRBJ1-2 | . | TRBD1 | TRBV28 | CASSEGQGSGYTF | TGTGCCAGCAGTGAGGGACAGGGAAGTGGCTACACCTTC
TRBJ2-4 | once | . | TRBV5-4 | CASSFVGVKNIQYF | TGTGCCAGCAGCTTCGTGGGAGTCAAAAACATTCAGTACTTC
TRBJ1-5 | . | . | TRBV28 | CASSRAGPNQPQHF | TGTGCCAGCAGTCGCGCAGGGCCCAATCAGCCCCAGCATTTT
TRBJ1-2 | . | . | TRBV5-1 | CASSLANTAGVLNGYTF | TGCGCCAGCAGCTTGGCCAACACGGCAGGGGTGTTGAATGGCTACACCTTC
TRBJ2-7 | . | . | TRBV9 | CASSPGAGSTYEQYF | TGTGCCAGCAGCCCAGGGGCAGGCTCGACCTACGAGCAGTACTTC
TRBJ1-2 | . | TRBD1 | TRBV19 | CASSIGGTVPGYAYTF | TGTGCCAGTAGTATAGGGGGGACAGTTCCGGGTTATGCCTACACCTTC
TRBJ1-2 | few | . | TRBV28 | CASSLSWGYGYTF | TGTGCCAGCAGTTTATCGTGGGGCTATGGCTACACCTTC
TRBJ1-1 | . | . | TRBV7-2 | CASSLGTAMNTEAFF | TGTGCCAGCAGCTTAGGGACGGCGATGAACACTGAAGCTTTCTTT
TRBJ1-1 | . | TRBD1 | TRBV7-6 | CASSIGTGNTEAFF | TGTGCCAGCAGCATTGGGACAGGGAACACTGAAGCTTTCTTT
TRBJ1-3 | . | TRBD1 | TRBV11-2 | CASSLRTGGVGNTIYF | TGTGCCAGCAGCCTTCGGACAGGGGGCGTTGGAAACACCATATATTTT
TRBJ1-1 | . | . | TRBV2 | CASRGGLGNTEAFF | TGTGCCAGCAGGGGGGGCTTGGGGAACACTGAAGCTTTCTTT
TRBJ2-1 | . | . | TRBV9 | CASSVEGRSYNEQFF | TGTGCCAGCAGCGTAGAAGGACGGTCCTACAATGAGCAGTTCTTC